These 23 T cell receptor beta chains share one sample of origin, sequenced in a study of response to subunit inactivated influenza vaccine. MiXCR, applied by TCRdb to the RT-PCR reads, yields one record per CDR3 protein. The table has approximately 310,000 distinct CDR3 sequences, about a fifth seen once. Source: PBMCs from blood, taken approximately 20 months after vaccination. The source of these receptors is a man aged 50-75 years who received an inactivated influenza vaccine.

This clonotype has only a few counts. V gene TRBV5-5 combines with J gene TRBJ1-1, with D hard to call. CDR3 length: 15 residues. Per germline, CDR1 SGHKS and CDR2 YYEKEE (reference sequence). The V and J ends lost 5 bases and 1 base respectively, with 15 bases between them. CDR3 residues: CASRMGWTENTEAFF. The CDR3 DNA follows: TGTGCCAGCAGAATGGGTTGGACGGAGAACACTGAAGCTTTCTTT.

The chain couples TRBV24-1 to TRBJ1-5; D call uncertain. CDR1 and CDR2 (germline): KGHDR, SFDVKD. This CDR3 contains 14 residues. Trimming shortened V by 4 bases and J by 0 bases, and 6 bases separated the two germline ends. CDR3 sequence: CATSEPFSNQPQHF. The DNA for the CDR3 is TGTGCCACCAGTGAACCTTTTAGCAATCAGCCCCAGCATTTT.

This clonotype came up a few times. The CDR3 nucleotides read TGTGCCAGCAGTTTAGGGTGGGATACGCAGTATTTT. Protein: CASSLGWDTQYF. The V gene is TRBV28, the J gene TRBJ2-3; D gene ambiguous. The CDR3 totals 12 residues. CDR1 and CDR2 from the germline V gene are MDHEN and SYDVKM. Trimming left V 2 bases short and J 6 bases short, with 6 bases between.

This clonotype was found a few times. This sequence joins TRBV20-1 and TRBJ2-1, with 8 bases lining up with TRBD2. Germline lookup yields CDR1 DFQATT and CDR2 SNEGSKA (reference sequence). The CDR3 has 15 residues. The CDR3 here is CSLTREVYSYNEQFF. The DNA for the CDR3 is TGCAGCCTAACGCGGGAGGTCTACTCCTACAATGAGCAGTTCTTC.

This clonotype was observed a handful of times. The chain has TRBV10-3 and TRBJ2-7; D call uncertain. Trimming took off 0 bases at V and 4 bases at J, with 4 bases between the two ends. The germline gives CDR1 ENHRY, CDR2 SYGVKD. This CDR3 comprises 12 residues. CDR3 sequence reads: CAISESNYEQYF. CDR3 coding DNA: TGTGCCATCAGTGAGTCGAATTACGAGCAGTACTTC.

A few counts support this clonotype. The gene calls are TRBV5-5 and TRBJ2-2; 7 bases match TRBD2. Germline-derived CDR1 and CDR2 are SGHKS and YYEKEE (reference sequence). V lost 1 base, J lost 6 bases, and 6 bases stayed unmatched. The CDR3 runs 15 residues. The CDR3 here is CASSLFSGQPGELFF. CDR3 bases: TGTGCCAGCAGCTTGTTTAGCGGGCAACCCGGGGAGCTGTTTTTT.

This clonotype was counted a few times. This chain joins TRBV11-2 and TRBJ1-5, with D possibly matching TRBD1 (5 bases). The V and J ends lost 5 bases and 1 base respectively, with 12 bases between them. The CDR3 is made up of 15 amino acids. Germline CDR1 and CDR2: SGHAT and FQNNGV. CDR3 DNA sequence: TGTGCCAGCAGCACGGACGGGGCGAGCAATCAGCCCCAGCATTTT. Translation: CASSTDGASNQPQHF.

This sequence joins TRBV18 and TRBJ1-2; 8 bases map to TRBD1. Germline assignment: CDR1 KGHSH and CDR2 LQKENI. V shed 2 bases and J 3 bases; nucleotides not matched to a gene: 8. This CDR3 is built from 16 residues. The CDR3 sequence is CASSPGWTGNYYGYTF. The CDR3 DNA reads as TGTGCCAGCTCACCAGGATGGACAGGGAACTACTATGGCTACACCTTC. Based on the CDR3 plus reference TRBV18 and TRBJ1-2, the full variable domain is NAGVMQNPRHLVRRRGQEARLRCSPMKGHSHVYWYRQLPEEGLKFMVYLQKENIIDESGMPKERFSAEFPKEGPSILRIQQVVRGDSAAYFCASSPGWTGNYYGYTFGSGTRLTVV.

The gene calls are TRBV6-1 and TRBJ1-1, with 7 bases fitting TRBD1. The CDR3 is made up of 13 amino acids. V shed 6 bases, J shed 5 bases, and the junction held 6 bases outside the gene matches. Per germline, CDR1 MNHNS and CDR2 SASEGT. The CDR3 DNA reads TGTGCCAGCAGACAGGGGCGAGGGACTGAAGCTTTCTTT. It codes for CASRQGRGTEAFF.

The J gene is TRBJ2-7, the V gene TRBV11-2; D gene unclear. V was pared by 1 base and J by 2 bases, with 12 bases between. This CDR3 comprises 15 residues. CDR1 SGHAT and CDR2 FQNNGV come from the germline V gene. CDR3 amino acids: CASSLAVAAAYEQYF. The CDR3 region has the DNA TGTGCCAGCAGCTTAGCGGTGGCGGCAGCCTACGAGCAGTACTTC.

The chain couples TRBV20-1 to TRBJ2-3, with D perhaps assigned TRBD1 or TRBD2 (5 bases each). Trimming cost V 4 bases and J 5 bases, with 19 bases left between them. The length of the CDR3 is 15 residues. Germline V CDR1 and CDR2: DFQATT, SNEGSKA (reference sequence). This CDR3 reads CSATTTRGERDTQYF. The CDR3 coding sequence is TGCAGTGCTACAACCACAAGGGGAGAGAGAGATACGCAGTATTTT.

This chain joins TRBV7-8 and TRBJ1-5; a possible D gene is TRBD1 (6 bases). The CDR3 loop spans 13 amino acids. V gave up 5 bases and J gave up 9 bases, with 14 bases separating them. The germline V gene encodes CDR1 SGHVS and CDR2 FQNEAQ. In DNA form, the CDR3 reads TGTGCCAGCAGCCCCCAGGGGAGGTGGCCCCAGCATTTT. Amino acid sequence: CASSPQGRWPQHF.

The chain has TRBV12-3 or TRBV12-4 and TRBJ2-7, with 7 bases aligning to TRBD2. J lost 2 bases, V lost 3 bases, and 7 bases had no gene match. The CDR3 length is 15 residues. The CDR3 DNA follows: TGTGCCAGCAGTTTTGGGGAGGGACCGACCTACGAGCAGTACTTC. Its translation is CASSFGEGPTYEQYF.

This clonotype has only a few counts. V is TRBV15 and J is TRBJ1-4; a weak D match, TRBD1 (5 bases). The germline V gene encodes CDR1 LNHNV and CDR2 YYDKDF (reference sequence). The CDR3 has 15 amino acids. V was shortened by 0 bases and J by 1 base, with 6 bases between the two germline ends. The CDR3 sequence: CATSREGGTNEKLFF. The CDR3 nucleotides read TGTGCCACCAGCAGAGAGGGGGGAACTAATGAAAAACTGTTTTTT. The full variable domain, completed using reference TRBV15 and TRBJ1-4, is DAMVIQNPRYQVTQFGKPVTLSCSQTLNHNVMYWYQQKSSQAPKLLFHYYDKDFNNEADTPDNFQSRRPNTSFCFLDIRSPGLGDTAMYLCATSREGGTNEKLFFGSGTQLSVL.

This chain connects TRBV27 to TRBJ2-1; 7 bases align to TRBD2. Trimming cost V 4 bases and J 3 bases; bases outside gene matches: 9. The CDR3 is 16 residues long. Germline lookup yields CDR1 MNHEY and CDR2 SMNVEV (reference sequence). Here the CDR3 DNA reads TGTGCCAGCAGTTCCGGACTAGAAGGGGACTACAATGAGCAGTTCTTC. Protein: CASSSGLEGDYNEQFF.

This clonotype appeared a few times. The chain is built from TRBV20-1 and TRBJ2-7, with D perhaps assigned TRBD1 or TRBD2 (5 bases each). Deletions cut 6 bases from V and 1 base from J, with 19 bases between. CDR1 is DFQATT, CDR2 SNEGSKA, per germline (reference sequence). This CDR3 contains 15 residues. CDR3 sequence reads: CSAYVNRGLSYEQYF. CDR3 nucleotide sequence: TGCAGTGCCTACGTGAACCGGGGCCTTTCCTACGAGCAGTACTTC.

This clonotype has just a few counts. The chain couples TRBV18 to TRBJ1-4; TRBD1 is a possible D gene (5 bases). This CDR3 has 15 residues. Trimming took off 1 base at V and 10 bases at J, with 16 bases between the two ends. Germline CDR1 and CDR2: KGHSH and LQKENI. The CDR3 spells CASSPQGSDGGKLFF. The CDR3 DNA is TGTGCCAGCTCACCACAGGGGTCCGACGGGGGAAAACTGTTTTTT.

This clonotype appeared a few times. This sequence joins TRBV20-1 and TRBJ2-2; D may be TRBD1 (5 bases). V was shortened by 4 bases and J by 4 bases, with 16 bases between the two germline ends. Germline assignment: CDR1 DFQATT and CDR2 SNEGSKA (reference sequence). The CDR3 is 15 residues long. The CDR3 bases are TGCAGTGCTAACGGACCAGGGAAAGTCACCGGGGAGCTGTTTTTT. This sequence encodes CSANGPGKVTGELFF.

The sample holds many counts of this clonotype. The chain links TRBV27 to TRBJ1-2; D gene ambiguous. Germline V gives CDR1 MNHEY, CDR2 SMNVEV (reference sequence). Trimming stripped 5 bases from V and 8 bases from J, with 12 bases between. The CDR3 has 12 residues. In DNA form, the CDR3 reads TGTGCCAGCAGTACTGGGCAACGAGGCTACACCTTC. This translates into CASSTGQRGYTF.

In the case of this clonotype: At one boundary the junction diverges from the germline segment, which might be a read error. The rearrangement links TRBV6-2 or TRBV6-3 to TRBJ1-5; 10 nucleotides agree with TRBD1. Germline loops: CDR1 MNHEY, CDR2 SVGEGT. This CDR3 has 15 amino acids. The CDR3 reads CASGYGTGGNQPQHF. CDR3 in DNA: TGTGCCAGCGGTTACGGGACAGGGGGCAATCAGCCCCAGCATTTT.

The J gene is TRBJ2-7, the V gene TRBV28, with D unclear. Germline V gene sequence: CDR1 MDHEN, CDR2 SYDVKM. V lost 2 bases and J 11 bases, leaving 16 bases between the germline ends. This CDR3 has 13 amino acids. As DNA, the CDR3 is TGTGCCAGCAGTTTAGACAAGGGCAGAGAGGAGTACTTC. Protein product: CASSLDKGREEYF.

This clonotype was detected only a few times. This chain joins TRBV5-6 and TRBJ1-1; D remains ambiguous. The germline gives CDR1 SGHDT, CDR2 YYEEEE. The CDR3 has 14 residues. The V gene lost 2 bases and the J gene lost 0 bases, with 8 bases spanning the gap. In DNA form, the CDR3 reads TGTGCCAGCAGCTTCAAACAGATGAACACTGAAGCTTTCTTT. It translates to CASSFKQMNTEAFF. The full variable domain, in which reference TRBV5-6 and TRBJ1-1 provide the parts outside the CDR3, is DAGVTQSPTHLIKTRGQQVTLRCSPKSGHDTVSWYQQALGQGPQFIFQYYEEEERQRGNFPDRFSGHQFPNYSSELNVNALLLGDSALYLCASSFKQMNTEAFFGQGTRLTVV.

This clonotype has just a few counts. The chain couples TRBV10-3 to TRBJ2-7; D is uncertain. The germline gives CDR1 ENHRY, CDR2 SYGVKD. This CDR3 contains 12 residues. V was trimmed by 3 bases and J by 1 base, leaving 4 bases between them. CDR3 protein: CAISDTSYEQYF. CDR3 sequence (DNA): TGTGCCATCAGTGATACGTCCTACGAGCAGTACTTC.